These 5 T cell receptor beta chains were all obtained from the same sample, sequenced in a study of blood T cells in healthy people across ages. Sample-barcoded 5' priming and a J-beta primer mix drove a second PCR of roughly 6 to 12 cycles. MiXCR, applied by TCRdb to the 5' RACE reads, yields one record per CDR3 protein. This table has 1.5 million to 1.9 million distinct CDR3 sequences, about 42% appearing once. Source material: blood. These receptors were collected from a woman in her late teens or twenties in good health.

This clonotype showed up just once. The rearrangement joins TRBV7-2 to TRBJ2-7; D call uncertain. CDR3 length: 14 amino acids. V was clipped by 1 base and J by 6 bases, with 13 bases between them. Germline CDR1 reads SGHTA; CDR2 reads FQGNSA. The CDR3 loop reads CASSLVLGGSEQYF. The CDR3 coding sequence is TGTGCCAGCAGCTTAGTGCTGGGTGGGTCCGAGCAGTACTTC.

CDR3 loop: CASSLSGSATYEQYF. CDR3 DNA: TGTGCCAGCAGCTTAAGCGGGAGTGCCACCTACGAGCAGTACTTC. This sequence joins TRBV11-2 and TRBJ2-7, with 8 bases fitting TRBD2. V gave up 2 bases and J gave up 2 bases; unmatched junction bases: 5. The CDR3 contains 15 residues. Germline V gene sequence: CDR1 SGHAT, CDR2 FQNNGV.

A few counts support this clonotype. V gene TRBV6-5 combines with J gene TRBJ2-1; 7 bases are shared with TRBD2. In germline, CDR1 is MNHEY, CDR2 SVGAGI. J gave up 6 bases and V 6 bases, and 5 bases lay outside the gene matches. This CDR3 comprises 13 residues. CDR3 bases: TGTGCCAGCAGGAGGGAGGGGATCAATGAGCAGTTCTTC. Residues: CASRREGINEQFF.

CDR3 loop: CASSDTGGVTDTQYF. CDR3 DNA: TGTGCCAGCAGCGACACGGGAGGCGTCACAGATACGCAGTATTTT. The V call is TRBV7-3, the J call TRBJ2-3; 7 bases agree with TRBD2. The CDR3 spans 15 residues. Trimming took 5 bases from V and 2 from J; bases not matched to a gene: 7. In germline, CDR1 is SGHTA, CDR2 FQGTGA.

Details on this clonotype: A single base separates this from a much larger clone, so it may be a read error. The V and J genes are TRBV7-3 and TRBJ2-1; D is uncertain. The CDR3 has 13 residues. Trimming took 5 bases from V and 10 from J, leaving 15 bases between them. From germline, CDR1 is SGHTA and CDR2 FQGTGA. The CDR3 is CASSTVASSEQFF. CDR3 nucleotide sequence: TGTGCCAGCAGCACCGTGGCGTCGTCCGAGCAGTTCTTC.